Below, 7 T cell receptor beta chains from the same sample are listed, as sequenced in a study of early T cells in non-severe SARS-CoV-2 infection. TCRdb processed the 5' RACE reads anew with MiXCR; each CDR3 protein has one entry. The sample has more than 65,000 distinct CDR3 sequences; approximately 12% are singletons. Sequenced: whole blood. These receptor sequences come from an adult who was a healthcare worker with PCR-confirmed SARS-CoV-2 infection or an uninfected control (not recorded which).

This clonotype was seen ten or more times. The chain recombines TRBV20-1 with TRBJ2-1; 7 bases agree with TRBD1. V trimming: 5 bases; J trimming: 9 bases; junction bases outside the gene matches: 7. Germline V gene sequence: CDR1 DFQATT, CDR2 SNEGSKA (reference sequence). This CDR3 is built from 12 residues. The CDR3 protein is CSAHRTGAEQFF. CDR3 coding DNA: TGCAGTGCTCACCGGACAGGCGCTGAGCAGTTCTTC.

This clonotype was seen more than once but under ten times. The rearrangement joins TRBV7-9 to TRBJ1-6, with a possible D match to TRBD1 (5 bases). V lost 1 base and J lost 7, with 11 bases in between. Germline V lookup: CDR1 SEHNR, CDR2 FQNEAQ (reference sequence). CDR3 size: 15 residues. The CDR3 DNA sequence: TGTGCCAGCAGCTTAGTTGGGGGTCCAAATTCACCCCTCCACTTT. It encodes CASSLVGGPNSPLHF. Filled out from reference TRBV7-9 and TRBJ1-6, the complete variable domain reads DTGVSQNPRHKITKRGQNVTFRCDPISEHNRLYWYRQTLGQGPEFLTYFQNEAQLEKSRLLSDRFSAERPKGSFSTLEIQRTEQGDSAMYLCASSLVGGPNSPLHFGNGTRLTVT.

The genes are TRBV20-1 and TRBJ1-4; 9 bases map to TRBD1. With V trimmed by 6 bases and J by 5 bases, 4 bases remained unmatched. The length of the CDR3 is 13 residues. CDR1 is DFQATT, CDR2 SNEGSKA, per germline (reference sequence). Here the CDR3 reads CSARDRENEKLFF. DNA of the CDR3: TGCAGTGCGAGGGACAGGGAAAATGAAAAACTGTTTTTT.

The rearrangement joins TRBV27 to TRBJ2-7, with D possibly being TRBD2 (5 bases). Trimming pared 10 bases from V and 0 bases from J, leaving 13 bases between. CDR3 length: 13 residues. Germline assignment: CDR1 MNHEY and CDR2 SMNVEV (reference sequence). CDR3 loop: CATRGDSSYEQYF. CDR3 DNA sequence: TGTGCCACCCGGGGTGATTCCTCCTACGAGCAGTACTTC.

The rearrangement uses TRBV5-5 and TRBJ1-1; D is perhaps TRBD1 (6 bases). The CDR3 runs to 13 residues. V lost 5 bases, J lost 7 bases, and 15 bases lay in between. Germline-derived CDR1 and CDR2 are SGHKS and YYEKEE (reference sequence). In DNA form, the CDR3 reads TGTGCCAGCAGTCCTTGGGACACCCTTGAAGCTTTCTTT. Translating gives CASSPWDTLEAFF.

This clonotype was observed at least ten times. The rearrangement uses TRBV3-1 and TRBJ2-7; no definite D call. The germline CDR1 and CDR2 sequences are LGHDT and YNNKEL (reference sequence). CDR3 length equals 13 residues. Trimming removed 4 bases at V and 3 bases at J, with 10 bases between. Here the CDR3 DNA reads TGTGCCAGCAGCCGAGACTCGTTCTACGAGCAGTACTTC. Translation gives CASSRDSFYEQYF.

This clonotype was counted many times. V gene TRBV7-2 combines with J gene TRBJ1-1; D gene uncertain. This CDR3 is built from 13 residues. V lost 5 bases, J lost 7 bases, and 14 bases lay in between. Germline lookup yields CDR1 SGHTA and CDR2 FQGNSA. In DNA form, the CDR3 reads TGTGCCAGCAGCCCCAGGACGGCGGGTGAAGCTTTCTTT. Translated, it gives CASSPRTAGEAFF.